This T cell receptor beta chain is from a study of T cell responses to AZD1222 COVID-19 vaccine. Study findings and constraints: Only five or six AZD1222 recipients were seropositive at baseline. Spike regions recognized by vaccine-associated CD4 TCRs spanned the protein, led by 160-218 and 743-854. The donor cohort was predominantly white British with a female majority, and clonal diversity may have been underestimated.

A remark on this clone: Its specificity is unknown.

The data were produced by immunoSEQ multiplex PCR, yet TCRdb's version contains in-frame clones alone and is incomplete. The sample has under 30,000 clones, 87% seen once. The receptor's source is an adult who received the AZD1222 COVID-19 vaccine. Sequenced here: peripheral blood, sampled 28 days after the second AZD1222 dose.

The CDR3 region is CASSLGTSGRPGEQFF. The CDR3 DNA reads TGCGCCAGCAGCTTAGGGACTAGCGGGAGGCCGGGGGAGCAGTTCTTC. The chain is built from TRBV5-1 and TRBJ2-1; 15 bases match TRBD2. The length of the CDR3 is 16 residues. CDR1 and CDR2 (germline): SGHRS, YFSETQ. Germline trimming cut 2 bases from V and 10 bases from J; bases unmatched to any gene: 7.